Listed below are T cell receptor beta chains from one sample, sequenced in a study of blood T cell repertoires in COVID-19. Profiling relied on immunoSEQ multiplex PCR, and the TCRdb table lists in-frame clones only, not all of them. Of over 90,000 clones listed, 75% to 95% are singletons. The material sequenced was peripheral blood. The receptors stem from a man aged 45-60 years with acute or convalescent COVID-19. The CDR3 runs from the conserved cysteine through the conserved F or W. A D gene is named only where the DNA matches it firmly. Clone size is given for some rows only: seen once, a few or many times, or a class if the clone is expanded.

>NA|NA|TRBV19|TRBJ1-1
TGTGCCAGTAGTTTTCGGGAGGTGGGGAACACTGAAGCTTTCTTT
CASSFREVGNTEAFF
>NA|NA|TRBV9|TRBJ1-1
TGTGCCAGCAGCCCTCCACCTTGGGGGGGTGAAGCTTTCTTT
CASSPPPWGGEAFF
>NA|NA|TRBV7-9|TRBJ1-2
TGTGCCAGCAGCTCGGGTACAGGGAAGGGCTACACCTTC
CASSSGTGKGYTF
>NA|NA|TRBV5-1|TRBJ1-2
TGCGCCAGCAGCTACTCCCAGGGGAATGGCTACACCTTC
CASSYSQGNGYTF
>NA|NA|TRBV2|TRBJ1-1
TGTGCCAGCATTCCCCGGGGGGGGGCGCGAACTGAAGCTTTCTTT
CASIPRGGARTEAFF
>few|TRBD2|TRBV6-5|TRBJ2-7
TGTGCCTCGGGACTAGCGGGATACGAGCAGTACTTC
CASGLAGYEQYF
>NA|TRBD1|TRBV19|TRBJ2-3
TGTGCCAGTAGTCTTACCCCGGGACAGGATCGAACAGATACGCAGTATTTT
CASSLTPGQDRTDTQYF
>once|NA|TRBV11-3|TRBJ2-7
TGTGCCAGCAGCTTAAGGTGGCGGGGTAGCTCCTACGAGCAGTACTTC
CASSLRWRGSSYEQYF
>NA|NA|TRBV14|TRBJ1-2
TGTGCCAGCAGCCGGGTCGGAGTTAGAGCTAACTATGGCTACACCTTC
CASSRVGVRANYGYTF
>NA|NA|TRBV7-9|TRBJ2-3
TGTGCCAGCAACATGGCGAGTGGCGGGGATACGCAGTATTTT
CASNMASGGDTQYF
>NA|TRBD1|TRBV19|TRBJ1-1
TGTGCCAGTAGGGAACAGGGGCCTCGAATCACTGAAGCTTTCTTT
CASREQGPRITEAFF
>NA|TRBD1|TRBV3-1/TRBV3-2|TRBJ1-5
TGTGCCAGCAACCCCAGGGCAGGGGGACATCCCCCTAGCAATCAGCCCCAGCATTTT
CASNPRAGGHPPSNQPQHF
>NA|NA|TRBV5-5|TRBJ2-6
TGTGCCAGCAGCTTGCTGCAGGGTCCTCCTGGGGCCAACGTCCTGACTTTC
CASSLLQGPPGANVLTF
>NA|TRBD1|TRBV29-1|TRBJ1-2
TGCAGCGTCCAGGGACAGATCTATGGCTACACCTTC
CSVQGQIYGYTF
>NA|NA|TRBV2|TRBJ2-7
TGTGCCAGCATGGGGGGCTACGAGCAGTACTTC
CASMGGYEQYF
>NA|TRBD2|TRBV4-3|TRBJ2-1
TGCGCCAGCAGCCAAGCTCGACTAGCGGGAGGGCCGGGTCGTGAGCAGTTCTTC
CASSQARLAGGPGREQFF
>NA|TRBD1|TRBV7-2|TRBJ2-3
TGTGCCAGCAGCCTAAGGACGGGGACAGGGACCACAGATACGCAGTATTTT
CASSLRTGTGTTDTQYF
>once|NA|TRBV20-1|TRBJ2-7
TGCAGTGCTAGTGAGCGGTACGAGCAGTACTTC
CSASERYEQYF
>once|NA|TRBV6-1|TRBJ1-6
TGTGCCAGCAGTGAGGGTCGGGGTTCCTATAATTCACCCCTCCACTTT
CASSEGRGSYNSPLHF
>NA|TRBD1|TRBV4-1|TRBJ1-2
TGCGCCAGCAGCCAAGGGGACAGGAACTATGGCTACACCTTC
CASSQGDRNYGYTF
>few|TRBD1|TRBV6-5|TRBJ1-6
TGTGCCAGCAGGCCTGGTCAGGGGGTTTCACCCCTCCACTTT
CASRPGQGVSPLHF
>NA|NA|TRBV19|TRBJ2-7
TGTGCCAGTAGTATTTGGTTTGAGGAGACGAACGAGCAGTACTTC
CASSIWFEETNEQYF
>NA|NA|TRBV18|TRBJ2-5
TGTGCCAGCTCACGAGGAGATTCGGAGACCCAGTACTTC
CASSRGDSETQYF
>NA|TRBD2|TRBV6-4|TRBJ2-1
TGTGCCAGCAGTAACCGGGGACTAGCGCCCTACAATGAGCAGTTCTTC
CASSNRGLAPYNEQFF
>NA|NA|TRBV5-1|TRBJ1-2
TGCGCCAGCAGCTTGATCCCTGCGGGACCCAATAACTATGGCTACACCTTC
CASSLIPAGPNNYGYTF
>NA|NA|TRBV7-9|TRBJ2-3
TGTGCCAGCAGCTTAGCGCGACAGCTCACAGATACGCAGTATTTT
CASSLARQLTDTQYF
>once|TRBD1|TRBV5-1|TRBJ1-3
TGCGCCAGCAGCCGTCTTACAGGGGGCTCAACCTACTCTGGAAACACCATATATTTT
CASSRLTGGSTYSGNTIYF
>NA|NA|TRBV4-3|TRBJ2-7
TGCGCCAGCAGCCAAGATCCCAGAACCTACGAGCAGTACTTC
CASSQDPRTYEQYF
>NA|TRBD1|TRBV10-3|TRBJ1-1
TGTGCCATCAGAGGGACAGAGAACACTGAAGCTTTCTTT
CAIRGTENTEAFF
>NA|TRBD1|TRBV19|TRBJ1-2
TGTGCCAGCAAACCGGGACAGGCATTCTATGGCTACACCTTC
CASKPGQAFYGYTF
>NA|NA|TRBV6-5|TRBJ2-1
TGTGCCAGCAGTTACTCGATGGCTGGCCTCCACAATGAGCAGTTCTTC
CASSYSMAGLHNEQFF
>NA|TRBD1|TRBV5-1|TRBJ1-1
TGCGCCAGCAGCTTGGATCCCAACAGGGGACGGGCAATGAACACTGAAGCTTTCTTT
CASSLDPNRGRAMNTEAFF
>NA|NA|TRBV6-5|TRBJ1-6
TGTGCCAGCAGTTACCAGGCAGGCGGGGGTTCACCCCTCCACTTT
CASSYQAGGGSPLHF
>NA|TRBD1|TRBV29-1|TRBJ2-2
TGCAGCGTTGACTTGGTGGGACAGATTACCGGGGAGCTGTTTTTT
CSVDLVGQITGELFF
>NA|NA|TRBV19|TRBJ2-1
TGTGCCAGCCATGAAATAGGGACACCCAATGAGCAGTTCTTC
CASHEIGTPNEQFF
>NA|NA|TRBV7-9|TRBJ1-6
TGTGCCAGCAGTTCGACAGTGAGAAATTCACCCCTCCACTTT
CASSSTVRNSPLHF
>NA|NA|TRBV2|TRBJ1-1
TGTGCCAGCAGTGAAATTTGGATCGACAGGAACACTGAAGCTTTCTTT
CASSEIWIDRNTEAFF
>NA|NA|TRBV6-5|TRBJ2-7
TGTGCCAGCAGTCGGGACTGGGCATCCTACGAGCAGTACTTC
CASSRDWASYEQYF
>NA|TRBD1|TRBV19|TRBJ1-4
TGTGCCAGCGGGTTCGTAGACAGGGCGGCTAATGAAAAACTGTTTTTT
CASGFVDRAANEKLFF
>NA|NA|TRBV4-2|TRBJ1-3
TGTGCCAGCAGCCCCCGCCTTCCGCAGGGAAGGACTGGAAACACCATATATTTT
CASSPRLPQGRTGNTIYF
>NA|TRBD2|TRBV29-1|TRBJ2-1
TGCAGCGTTGTTCTAGCGGTAGCCTACAATGAGCAGTTCTTC
CSVVLAVAYNEQFF
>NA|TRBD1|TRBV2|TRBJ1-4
TGTGCCAGCGGATACACAGGGGGCTTAAAGACTAATGAAAAACTGTTTTTT
CASGYTGGLKTNEKLFF
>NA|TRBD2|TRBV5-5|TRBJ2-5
TGTGCCAGCAGCCCGCTATCCTCGGGACTCGGGGGGAGGGAGACCCAGTACTTC
CASSPLSSGLGGRETQYF
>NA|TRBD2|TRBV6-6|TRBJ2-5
TGTGCCAGCAGACGAACTTCCGGGACTAGCGGGAGTATCGGAGAGACCCAGTACTTC
CASRRTSGTSGSIGETQYF
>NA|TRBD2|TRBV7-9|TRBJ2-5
TGTGCCAGCAGCTCTATGGGACTAGCGGACCAAGAGACCCAGTACTTC
CASSSMGLADQETQYF
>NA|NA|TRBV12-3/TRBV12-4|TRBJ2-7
TGTGCCAGCAGTCGCACAAACTACGAGCAGTACTTC
CASSRTNYEQYF
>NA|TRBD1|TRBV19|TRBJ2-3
TGTGCCAGTAGTATCTCGAGGGGGCGGTGGCAGTATTTT
CASSISRGRWQYF
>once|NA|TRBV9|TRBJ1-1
TGTGCCAGCAGCATGCGTCCCCGCACTGAAGCTTTCTTT
CASSMRPRTEAFF
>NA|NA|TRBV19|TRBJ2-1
TGTGCCAGCCGAGCCGATCCCTCCTACAATGAGCAGTTCTTC
CASRADPSYNEQFF
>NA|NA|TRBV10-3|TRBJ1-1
TGTGCCTCACAACAAACAGGTATGAACACTGAAGCTTTCTTT
CASQQTGMNTEAFF
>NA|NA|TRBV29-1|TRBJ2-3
TGCAGCGTTTCCACTCCGGGCGCGGGGGATACGCAGTATTTT
CSVSTPGAGDTQYF
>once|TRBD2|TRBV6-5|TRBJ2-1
TGTGCCAGCAGTTCAGGACTAGCGAGCAATGAGCAGTTCTTC
CASSSGLASNEQFF
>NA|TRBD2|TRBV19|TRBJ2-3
TGTGCCAGTAGATGGGGGACTAGCGGTAACACAGATACGCAGTATTTT
CASRWGTSGNTDTQYF
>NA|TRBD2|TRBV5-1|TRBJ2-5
TGCGCCAGCAGCGTCTGGGGGGGGAGCCAAGAGACCCAGTACTTC
CASSVWGGSQETQYF
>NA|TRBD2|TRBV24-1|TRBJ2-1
TGTGCCACCAGTGAGCGAAGCGGGAGAGGAAATGAGCAGTTCTTC
CATSERSGRGNEQFF